The TCR beta chain described here comes from a study of cytomegalovirus exposure and HLA in healthy donors. Notes on the study in general: The investigators catalogued 160 or so TCR beta chains as cytomegalovirus-associated. Later analysis identified a missense DCLRE1C variant that was linked to TCR beta V- and J-gene trimming. CMV serostatus was the only immune exposure information that was available.

All the people who gave samples were healthy bone marrow donors. This PCR relied on a set of 60 Vbeta primers and 13 Jbeta primers. Profiled with immunoSEQ multiplex PCR; TCRdb holds only in-frame clones, not every one. This sample carries some 150,000 clones, more than 70% of them seen once, and the ten largest clones take over 1.1%. About this clone: Its antigen is still unknown.

Germline V CDR1 and CDR2: SGHNT, YENEEA. V lost 0 bases and J lost 11; bases outside the gene matches: 1. CDR3 length equals 12 residues. This receptor was taken from a man in his sixties in good health and CMV-seronegative. The V call is TRBV11-3, the J call TRBJ2-4, with 7 bases identical to TRBD2. Sample: PBMCs. CDR3 amino acids: CASSLDRGVQYF. In DNA form, the CDR3 reads TGTGCCAGCAGCTTAGATCGGGGGGTTCAGTACTTC. Combining the CDR3 with reference TRBV11-3 and TRBJ2-4 gives the whole variable domain EAGVVQSPRYKIIEKKQPVAFWCNPISGHNTLYWYLQNLGQGPELLIRYENEEAVDDSQLPKDRFSAERLKGVDSTLKIQPAELGDSAVYLCASSLDRGVQYFGAGTRLSVL.